These 21 T cell receptor beta chains came from one sample sequenced in a study of blood T cell repertoires in COVID-19 (dated by TCRdb to between 2020 and 2021). Receptors were amplified or captured by the immunoSEQ multiplex PCR assay. Imported from immuneACCESS, the table was reduced by TCRdb to in-frame sequences with V and J called. These copies leave out some clones; in studies compared against another copy, an unresolved V gene accounts for under half, and the cause of the remainder is not known. Counted in this sample were 65,000 to 80,000 clones; about 92% of them appeared once. In total, the top ten clones hold about 9.8% of the sample. The material sequenced was peripheral blood. These receptor sequences come from a human donor in a cohort sampled during active COVID-19.

The rearrangement uses TRBV7-9 and TRBJ1-3; D is uncertain. V lost 1 base and J lost 1, with 5 bases in between. Germline loops: CDR1 SEHNR, CDR2 FQNEAQ (reference sequence). The CDR3 is made up of 14 amino acids. The CDR3 region is CASSLGGSGNTIYF. CDR3 nucleotides: TGTGCCAGCAGCTTAGGAGGGTCTGGAAACACCATATATTTT.

The chain employs TRBV5-1 and TRBJ2-1, with D possibly TRBD1 on 6 matching bases. V dropped 0 bases and J dropped 9 bases, with 7 bases sitting between them. Per the germline V gene, CDR1 is SGHRS and CDR2 is YFSETQ. The CDR3 totals 12 residues. The chain's CDR3 is CASSLVRGEQFF. CDR3 sequence (DNA): TGCGCCAGCAGCTTGGTCAGGGGTGAGCAGTTCTTC.

In nucleotides, the CDR3 is TGCGCCAGCAGCCAGAGGGAGCCGGGGTACGAGCAGTACTTC. Amino acids: CASSQREPGYEQYF. The chain uses TRBV4-1 and TRBJ2-7, with D perhaps matching TRBD2 (5 bases). The CDR3 covers 14 residues. The V end lost 3 bases, the J end lost 4 bases, and 13 bases lay between the germline ends. The germline gives CDR1 MGHRA, CDR2 YSYEKL.

This CDR3 is CASSAGTEGIYEQYF. The CDR3 coding sequence is TGTGCCAGCAGCGCCGGGACAGAGGGAATTTACGAGCAGTACTTC. The rearrangement joins TRBV4-2 to TRBJ2-7; 7 positions match TRBD1. The CDR3 runs 15 residues. Germline values: CDR1 LGHNA, CDR2 YNFKEQ. J gave up 4 bases and V 5 bases, and 11 bases lay outside the gene matches.

This clone has a single count. This chain uses TRBV2 with TRBJ2-5; 7 nucleotides agree with TRBD1. The germline CDR1 and CDR2 sequences are SNHLY and FYNNEI. The CDR3 loop spans 16 amino acids. The V and J ends lost 4 bases and 2 bases, in that order; junction bases with no gene match: 10. CDR3 DNA: TGTGCCAGCAGTGGACAGCCACGGACAGGACAAGAGACCCAGTACTTC. As protein: CASSGQPRTGQETQYF. Filled out from reference TRBV2 and TRBJ2-5, the complete variable domain reads EPEVTQTPSHQVTQMGQEVILRCVPISNHLYFYWYRQILGQKVEFLVSFYNNEISEKSEIFDDQFSVERPDGSNFTLKIRSTKLEDSAMYFCASSGQPRTGQETQYFGPGTRLLVL.

The CDR3 loop reads CASSFDFYQPQHF. As DNA, the CDR3 is TGTGCCAGCAGTTTCGACTTCTATCAGCCCCAGCATTTT. The V call is TRBV27, the J call TRBJ1-5, with D uncertain. Trimming took off 3 bases at V and 5 bases at J, with 8 bases between the two ends. CDR1 and CDR2 (germline): MNHEY, SMNVEV (reference sequence). This CDR3 region has 13 residues.

This sequence joins TRBV21-1 and TRBJ1-5. TRBV21-1 is tagged as a pseudogene. CDR3 length equals 14 residues. The CDR3 is CASSGRAGIQPQHF. The CDR3 DNA reads as TGTGCCAGCAGCGGGCGGGCGGGGATCCAGCCCCAGCATTTT.

The chain carries TRBV28 and TRBJ1-4, with TRBD1 as a possible D gene (6 bases). CDR1 and CDR2 from the germline V gene are MDHEN and SYDVKM. Deletions cut 5 bases from V and 10 bases from J, with 17 bases between. The CDR3 sequence is 14 residues long. The CDR3 is CASSKQGTSAKLFF. The CDR3 coding sequence is TGTGCCAGCAGTAAACAGGGCACCTCGGCAAAACTGTTTTTT.

The chain joins TRBV28 to TRBJ2-5; 7 bases agree with TRBD1. Trimming took 6 bases from V and 0 from J; bases not matched to a gene: 4. This CDR3 is built from 14 residues. In germline, CDR1 is MDHEN, CDR2 SYDVKM. CDR3 sequence: CASRPTGYQETQYF. CDR3 DNA sequence: TGTGCCAGCAGGCCGACAGGGTACCAAGAGACCCAGTACTTC.

The chain uses TRBV5-5 and TRBJ1-1; D possibly corresponds to TRBD1 (5 bases). V shed 1 base and J shed 0 bases, with 13 bases lying between them. The CDR3 covers 16 residues. In germline, CDR1 is SGHKS, CDR2 YYEKEE (reference sequence). The CDR3 nucleotides are TGTGCCAGCAGCTTGAGTAGGGGAAGGGTGAACACTGAAGCTTTCTTT. This gives the protein CASSLSRGRVNTEAFF.

The rearrangement links TRBV7-8 to TRBJ2-1; 10 bases fit TRBD1. CDR3 length: 14 amino acids. Germline trimming cut 5 bases from V and 9 bases from J; bases unmatched to any gene: 7. The germline gives CDR1 SGHVS, CDR2 FQNEAQ. DNA for the CDR3: TGTGCCAGCAGCACCGGACAGGGGGTTGGTGAGCAGTTCTTC. Amino acid sequence: CASSTGQGVGEQFF.

J is TRBJ2-7 and V is TRBV9, with TRBD1 matching 7 bases. Germline V CDR1 and CDR2: SGDLS, YYNGEE. V lost 0 bases and J lost 3; bases outside the gene matches: 6. The CDR3 consists of 15 residues. The CDR3 region has the DNA TGTGCCAGCAGCGTAGCCCCGGGACAGTTCTACGAGCAGTACTTC. It yields the protein CASSVAPGQFYEQYF.

The rearrangement links TRBV27 to TRBJ1-1; 7 bases agree with TRBD1. The CDR3 consists of 14 residues. Germline V gene data show CDR1 as MNHEY and CDR2 as SMNVEV (reference sequence). After removal of 5 bases from V and 0 bases from J, the junction contained 3 bases not matched to a gene. As DNA, the CDR3 is TGTGCCAGCAGTCCGGGACAGATGAACACTGAAGCTTTCTTT. Protein sequence: CASSPGQMNTEAFF.

The genes are TRBV6-5 and TRBJ1-5, with a possible D match to TRBD1 (5 bases). Germline V gene lookup returns CDR1 MNHEY and CDR2 SVGAGI. The CDR3 is 13 residues long. V dropped 6 bases and J dropped 7 bases, with 13 bases sitting between them. The CDR3 loop is CASSQGGLQPQHF. CDR3 in DNA: TGTGCCAGCAGCCAGGGCGGCTTGCAGCCCCAGCATTTT.

The gene calls are TRBV6-5 and TRBJ2-1; 11 nucleotides match TRBD2. Germline CDR1 is MNHEY and CDR2 is SVGAGI. V dropped 2 bases and J dropped 11; count of bases not matched to a gene: 5. The CDR3 consists of 14 residues. CDR3 amino acids: CASSYATSGTKQFF. The CDR3 region has the DNA TGTGCCAGCAGTTACGCGACTAGCGGGACCAAGCAGTTCTTC.

This chain connects TRBV5-1 to TRBJ2-5; 13 bases are shared with TRBD2. Germline CDR1 reads SGHRS; CDR2 reads YFSETQ. CDR3 length: 16 amino acids. With V trimmed by 4 bases and J by 4 bases, 7 bases remained unmatched. The CDR3 spells CASSPGLAGDLETQYF. The CDR3 bases are TGCGCCAGCAGCCCCGGACTAGCGGGAGACTTAGAGACCCAGTACTTC.

The chain couples TRBV7-3 to TRBJ2-1; TRBD2 matches at 16 bases. CDR3 length equals 19 residues. V shed 5 bases and J 4 bases; nucleotides not matched to a gene: 11. The V gene's germline CDR1 is SGHTA and CDR2 FQGTGA. The CDR3 coding sequence is TGTGCCAGCAGCAAATCCGGGACTAGCGGGAGGGCCGGATACAATGAGCAGTTCTTC. Residues: CASSKSGTSGRAGYNEQFF.

Points on this clone: Other DNA sequences in the same sample also yield this CDR3. The chain recombines TRBV18 with TRBJ2-3; TRBD1 matches 7 bases. Trimming removed 3 bases from V and 1 base from J; junction bases left unmatched: 4. The CDR3 is 15 amino acids. Per germline, CDR1 KGHSH and CDR2 LQKENI. The CDR3 loop reads CASSPRQGGTDTQYF. The CDR3 DNA reads as TGTGCCAGCTCACCCAGACAGGGAGGCACAGATACGCAGTATTTT.

This clone was recorded only once. J is TRBJ2-7 and V is TRBV28, with a tentative D call TRBD1 (5 bases). Germline V gene lookup returns CDR1 MDHEN and CDR2 SYDVKM. The CDR3 covers 14 residues. The germline V and J ends were trimmed by 3 bases and 2 bases, with 11 bases remaining between them. CDR3: CASSFPRVPYEQYF. The CDR3 region has the DNA TGTGCCAGCAGTTTCCCCAGGGTCCCCTACGAGCAGTACTTC.

V usage is TRBV4-2 and J usage is TRBJ1-5, with 8 bases lining up with TRBD1. V was pared by 3 bases and J by 5 bases, with 6 bases of the junction left unmatched. Per germline, CDR1 LGHNA and CDR2 YNFKEQ. The CDR3 sequence is 15 residues long. The CDR3 is CASSQDRASHQPQHF. DNA of the CDR3: TGTGCCAGCAGCCAGGACAGGGCGAGCCATCAGCCCCAGCATTTT.

The gene calls are TRBV6-6 and TRBJ2-3, with 7 positions matching TRBD1. The CDR3 runs 15 residues. The germline CDR1 and CDR2 sequences are MNHNY and SVGAGI (reference sequence). Trimming took 6 bases from V and 0 from J; bases not matched to a gene: 6. This chain's CDR3 is CASSQDRLSTDTQYF. The CDR3 bases are TGTGCCAGCAGCCAGGACAGGCTGAGCACAGATACGCAGTATTTT.